The next 16 T cell receptor beta chains were all read from a single sample in a study of PD-1 blockade in classical Hodgkin lymphoma. The protocol was immunoSEQ multiplex PCR, while the TCRdb copy is restricted to in-frame clones and leaves out a portion. In the table there are 57,000 or so clones, more than 70% of which are singletons. All patients relapsed after autologous stem cell transplantation, and brentuximab vedotin exposure varied. The sample in question was peripheral blood mononuclear cells (PBMCs), obtained at baseline. The receptor source for this set is a human donor with classical Hodgkin lymphoma.

The count of this clone is one. V is TRBV5-1 and J is TRBJ2-3, with no clear D. This CDR3 has 12 amino acids. With 7 bases removed from V and 3 bases from J, the gap between germline ends came to 9 bases. Germline lookup yields CDR1 SGHRS and CDR2 YFSETQ. The CDR3 sequence: CASCESTDTQYF. CDR3 DNA sequence: TGCGCCAGCTGCGAGTCAACAGATACGCAGTATTTT. Together with reference TRBV5-1 and TRBJ2-3, the CDR3 gives the full variable domain: KAGVTQTPRYLIKTRGQQVTLSCSPISGHRSVSWYQQTPGQGLQFLFEYFSETQRNKGNFPGRFSGRQFSNSRSEMNVSTLELGDSALYLCASCESTDTQYFGPGTRLTVL.

This rearrangement joins TRBV5-5 to TRBJ1-1, with 10 bases aligning to TRBD1. J was trimmed by 7 bases and V by 4 bases; bases with no gene match: 4. CDR3 length equals 13 residues. Germline-derived CDR1 and CDR2 are SGHKS and YYEKEE (reference sequence). Written as DNA, the CDR3 is TGTGCCAGCAGCACCGGACAGGGGGTTGAAGCTTTCTTT. This gives the protein CASSTGQGVEAFF.

As for this clone: Given the absence of the conserved phenylalanine or tryptophan at the CDR3 end, a read error is likely. It is unclear where the CDR3 begins or ends on the DNA, so no DNA is shown, and the CDR3 is as TCRdb lists it. The rearrangement joins TRBV21-1 to TRBJ1-1; the table gives TRBD1 as D, unverified against the DNA. TRBV21-1 is classified as a pseudogene. The CDR3 has 10 residues if both end residues are counted. CDR3 sequence reads: CASSEVQGST.

The chain recombines TRBV7-9 with TRBJ1-1; D is perhaps TRBD1 (5 bases). CDR3 length: 13 amino acids. V shed 5 bases and J shed 4 bases, with 11 bases lying between them. Germline CDR1 and CDR2: SEHNR and FQNEAQ (reference sequence). CDR3: CASSATVGTEAFF. For the CDR3, the DNA is TGTGCCAGCAGCGCGACAGTGGGCACTGAAGCTTTCTTT.

The gene calls are TRBV7-9 and TRBJ1-6; 9 bases fit TRBD1. CDR3 length: 18 residues. CDR1 is SEHNR and CDR2 is FQNEAQ in the germline V gene (reference sequence). V trimming: 5 bases; J trimming: 2 bases; junction bases outside the gene matches: 10. As DNA, the CDR3 is TGTGCCAGCAGCAATAGTGTGCGGGACAGGGCCTATAATTCACCCCTCCACTTT. Its protein product is CASSNSVRDRAYNSPLHF.

This sequence joins TRBV7-2 and TRBJ2-7, with 8 bases matching TRBD2. V was pared by 1 base and J by 2 bases, with 1 base of the junction left unmatched. This CDR3 comprises 14 residues. Germline-derived CDR1 and CDR2 are SGHTA and FQGNSA. In DNA, the CDR3 is TGTGCCAGCAGCTTAGTAGCGGGGACCTACGAGCAGTACTTC. Translated, it gives CASSLVAGTYEQYF.

A few counts support this clone. The V call is TRBV5-1, the J call TRBJ2-3; either TRBD1 or TRBD2 may supply D (5 bases each). V lost 0 bases to trimming and J lost 0 bases, with 11 bases between them. CDR3 length: 16 residues. The germline gives CDR1 SGHRS, CDR2 YFSETQ. DNA for the CDR3: TGCGCCAGCAGCTTGGTCTTCGGGGCTAGCACAGATACGCAGTATTTT. Its translation is CASSLVFGASTDTQYF.

V usage is TRBV9 and J usage is TRBJ1-1; possibly TRBD1 for D (6 bases). CDR1 and CDR2 from the germline V gene are SGDLS and YYNGEE. The CDR3 sequence is 14 residues long. The V end was cut by 1 base, the J end by 5 bases, with 12 bases between. The DNA for the CDR3 is TGTGCCAGCAGCGTACTAGGGGGAGGGACTGAAGCTTTCTTT. Translation gives CASSVLGGGTEAFF.

The chain employs TRBV27 and TRBJ2-1; D gene uncertain. Trimming took off 3 bases at V and 7 bases at J, with 4 bases between the two ends. This CDR3 is built from 11 residues. The V gene's germline CDR1 is MNHEY and CDR2 SMNVEV (reference sequence). CDR3 amino acids: CASSFGNEQFF. The CDR3, as DNA: TGTGCCAGCAGTTTTGGTAATGAGCAGTTCTTC.

The chain recombines TRBV18 with TRBJ1-1, with D hard to call. The V gene lost 2 bases and the J gene lost 3 bases, with 7 bases spanning the gap. The CDR3 totals 13 residues. Germline V gives CDR1 KGHSH, CDR2 LQKENI. The CDR3: CASSPSADTEAFF. The CDR3 DNA reads as TGTGCCAGCTCACCAAGTGCTGACACTGAAGCTTTCTTT.

The chain is built from TRBV30 and TRBJ2-1, with 7 bases lining up with TRBD1. J was trimmed by 3 bases and V by 3 bases; bases with no gene match: 8. The germline V gene encodes CDR1 GTSNPN and CDR2 SVGIG (reference sequence). The CDR3 sequence is 15 residues long. CDR3 sequence (DNA): TGTGCCTGGAGCCCTTCGGACAGGAACTACAATGAGCAGTTCTTC. Its translation is CAWSPSDRNYNEQFF.

V usage is TRBV7-9 and J usage is TRBJ2-7, with D tentatively TRBD2 (6 bases). The CDR3 is 13 amino acids. Germline V gene data show CDR1 as SEHNR and CDR2 as FQNEAQ (reference sequence). V lost 1 base, J lost 3 bases, and 7 bases lay in between. The CDR3 DNA reads TGTGCCAGCAGCTTAGGGGGGGTCTACGAGCAGTACTTC. Its protein is CASSLGGVYEQYF.

The genes are TRBV5-4 and TRBJ2-7; 8 nucleotides match TRBD2. Germline values: CDR1 SGHNT, CDR2 YYREEE (reference sequence). The ends lost 3 bases at V and 7 bases at J; junction bases unmatched: 15. CDR3 size: 16 residues. The CDR3 here is CASSYPIAGLRGEQYF. In nucleotides, the CDR3 is TGTGCCAGCAGCTACCCGATAGCGGGGTTGAGGGGGGAGCAGTACTTC.

The chain carries TRBV6-6 and TRBJ1-4, with a weak D call TRBD1 (6 bases). The V gene lost 2 bases and the J gene lost 6 bases, with 13 bases spanning the gap. Per the germline V gene, CDR1 is MNHNY and CDR2 is SVGAGI (reference sequence). The CDR3 runs 15 residues. CDR3 in amino acids: CASSYGGGRDEKLFF. The CDR3, as DNA: TGTGCCAGCAGTTACGGAGGGGGGAGGGATGAAAAACTGTTTTTT.

The chain uses TRBV30 and TRBJ2-1, with a possible D match to TRBD2 (5 bases). V lost 1 base, J lost 3 bases, and 16 bases lay in between. The CDR3 runs 16 residues. Per germline, CDR1 GTSNPN and CDR2 SVGIG (reference sequence). The CDR3 DNA reads TGTGCCTGGAGTGGTTCTACAGCGGCCAGCTACAATGAGCAGTTCTTC. Its protein is CAWSGSTAASYNEQFF.

The chain employs TRBV29-1 and TRBJ1-2, with 12 bases matching TRBD1. CDR1 and CDR2 (germline): SQVTM, ANQGSEA. V dropped 6 bases and J dropped 4; count of bases not matched to a gene: 15. The CDR3 runs 17 residues. The CDR3 DNA reads as TGCAGCGTGCATTCCGGGACAGGGGGCGCTTCCCTCTATGGCTACACCTTC. Protein sequence: CSVHSGTGGASLYGYTF. The full variable domain, in which reference TRBV29-1 and TRBJ1-2 provide the parts outside the CDR3, is SAVISQKPSRDICQRGTSLTIQCQVDSQVTMMFWYRQQPGQSLTLIATANQGSEATYESGFVIDKFPISRPNLTFSTLTVSNMSPEDSSIYLCSVHSGTGGASLYGYTFGSGTRLTVV.